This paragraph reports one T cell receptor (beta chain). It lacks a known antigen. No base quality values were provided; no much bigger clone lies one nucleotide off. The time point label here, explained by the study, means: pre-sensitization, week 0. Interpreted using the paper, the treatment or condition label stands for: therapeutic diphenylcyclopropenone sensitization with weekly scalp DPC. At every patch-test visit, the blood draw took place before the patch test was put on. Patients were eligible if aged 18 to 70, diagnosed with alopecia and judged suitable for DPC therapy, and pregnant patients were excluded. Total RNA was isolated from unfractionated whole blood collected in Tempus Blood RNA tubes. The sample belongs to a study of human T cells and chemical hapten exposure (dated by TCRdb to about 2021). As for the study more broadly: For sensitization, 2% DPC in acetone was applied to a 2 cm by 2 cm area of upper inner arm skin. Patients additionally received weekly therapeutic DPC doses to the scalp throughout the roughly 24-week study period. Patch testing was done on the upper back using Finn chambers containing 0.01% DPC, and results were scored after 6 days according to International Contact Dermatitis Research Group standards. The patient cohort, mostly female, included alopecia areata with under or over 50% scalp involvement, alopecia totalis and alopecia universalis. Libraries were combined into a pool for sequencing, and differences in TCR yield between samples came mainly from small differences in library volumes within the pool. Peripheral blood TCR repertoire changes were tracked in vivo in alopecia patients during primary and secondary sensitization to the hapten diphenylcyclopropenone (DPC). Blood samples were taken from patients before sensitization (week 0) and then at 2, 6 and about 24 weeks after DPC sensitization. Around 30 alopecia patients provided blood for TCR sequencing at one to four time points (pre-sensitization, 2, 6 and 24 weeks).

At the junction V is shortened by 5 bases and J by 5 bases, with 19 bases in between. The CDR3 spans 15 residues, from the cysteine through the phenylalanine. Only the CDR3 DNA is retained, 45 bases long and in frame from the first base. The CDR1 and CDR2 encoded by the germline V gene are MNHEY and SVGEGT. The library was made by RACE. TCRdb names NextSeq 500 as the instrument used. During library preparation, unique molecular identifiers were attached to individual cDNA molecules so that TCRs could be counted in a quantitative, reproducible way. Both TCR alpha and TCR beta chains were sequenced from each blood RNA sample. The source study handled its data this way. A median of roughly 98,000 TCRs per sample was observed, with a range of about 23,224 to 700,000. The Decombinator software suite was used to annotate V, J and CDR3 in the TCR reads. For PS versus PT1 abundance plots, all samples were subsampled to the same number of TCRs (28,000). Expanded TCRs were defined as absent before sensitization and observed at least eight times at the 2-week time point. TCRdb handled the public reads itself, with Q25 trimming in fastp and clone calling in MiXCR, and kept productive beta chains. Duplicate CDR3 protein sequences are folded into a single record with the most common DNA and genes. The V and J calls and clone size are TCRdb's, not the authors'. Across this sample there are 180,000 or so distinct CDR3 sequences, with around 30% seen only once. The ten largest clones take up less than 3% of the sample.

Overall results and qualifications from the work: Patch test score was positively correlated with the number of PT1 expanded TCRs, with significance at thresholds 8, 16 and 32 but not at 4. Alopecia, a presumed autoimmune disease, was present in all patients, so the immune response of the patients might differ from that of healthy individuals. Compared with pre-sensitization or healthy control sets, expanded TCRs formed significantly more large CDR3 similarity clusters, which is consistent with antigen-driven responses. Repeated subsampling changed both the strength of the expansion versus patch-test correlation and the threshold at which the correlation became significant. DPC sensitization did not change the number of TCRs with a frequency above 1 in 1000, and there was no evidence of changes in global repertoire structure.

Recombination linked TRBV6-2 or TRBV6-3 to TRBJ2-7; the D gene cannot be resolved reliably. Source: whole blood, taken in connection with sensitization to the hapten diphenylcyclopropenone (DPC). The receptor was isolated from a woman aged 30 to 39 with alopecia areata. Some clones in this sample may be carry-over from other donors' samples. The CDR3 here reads CASSPRWIDPHEQYF. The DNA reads TGTGCCAGCAGTCCCAGGTGGATCGACCCCCACGAGCAGTACTTC.